A single TCR beta chain is shown here with its context. The entry originates in a study of control samples from healthy donors and cancer patients. TCRdb's table, derived via immunoSEQ multiplex PCR, lists solely in-frame clones and lacks some. The table records roughly 69,000 clones, over 75% of them present only once. The TCR originated in a woman aged 50 to 60 with head and neck cancer. Sequenced material: PBMCs.

The CDR3: CASRMRGPQPQHF. Written as DNA, the CDR3 is TGTGCCAGCAGGATGCGGGGGCCTCAGCCCCAGCATTTT. The rearrangement links TRBV2 to TRBJ1-5, with D maybe TRBD1 (6 bases). This CDR3 has 13 amino acids. Trimming cost V 6 bases and J 6 bases, with 12 bases left between them. Germline CDR1 SNHLY, CDR2 FYNNEI.